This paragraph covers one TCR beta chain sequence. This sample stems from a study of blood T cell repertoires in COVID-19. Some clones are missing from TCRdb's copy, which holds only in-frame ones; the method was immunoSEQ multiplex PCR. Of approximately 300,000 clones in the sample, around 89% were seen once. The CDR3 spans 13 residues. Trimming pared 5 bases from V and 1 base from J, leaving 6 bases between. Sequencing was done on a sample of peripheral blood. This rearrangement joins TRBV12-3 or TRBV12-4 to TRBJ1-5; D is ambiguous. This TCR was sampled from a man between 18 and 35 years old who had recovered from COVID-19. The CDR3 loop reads CASSILSNQPQHF. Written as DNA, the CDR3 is TGTGCCAGCAGTATCCTCAGCAATCAGCCCCAGCATTTT.